A selection of T cell receptor beta chains follows, all from one sample in a study of T-cell reconstitution after alpha-beta-depleted transplantation in children. TCRdb redid the calling of the PCR reads with MiXCR, one entry per CDR3 protein. The profile shows approximately 490,000 distinct CDR3 sequences, roughly an eighth of them singletons. The starting material was PBMCs from the stem cell graft donor, obtained from the stem cell graft. The receptors shown here come from a human donor who donated a stem cell graft to a child with combined immunodeficiency. Each CDR3 is given without its conserved first and last residue.

TRBV10-3	TRBJ1-2	AISDLSGYT
TRBV9	TRBJ2-7	ASSATSGGIGEQY
TRBV27	TRBJ2-5	ASSSPRQGASRTQY
TRBV7-9	TRBJ1-3	ASSPPGQGIGNTIY
TRBV5-1	TRBJ2-7	ASSGASSYEQY
TRBV11-2	TRBJ2-7	ASSDQSGAGAFRGEQY
TRBV6-5	TRBJ1-1	ASNSRGLNTEAF
TRBV18	TRBJ2-5	ASSPPGLAVRETQY
TRBV11-2	TRBJ2-3	ASSPRWRDTQY
TRBV7-6	TRBJ1-2	ASSLAQGYT
TRBV2	TRBJ2-5	ASSGAGGEETQY
TRBV12-3/TRBV12-4	TRBJ1-6	ASSFGYNNSPLH
TRBV9	TRBJ1-2	ASSDTGGYGYT
TRBV7-2	TRBJ2-5	ASSLARTSQETQY
TRBV13	TRBJ2-7	ASSRAGTSAYEQY
TRBV29-1	TRBJ1-1	STEEGRETEAF
TRBV6-1	TRBJ2-7	ASSRDRGLSYEQY
TRBV4-2	TRBJ2-3	ASSQEGDADTQY
TRBV7-9	TRBJ2-1	ASSPGTSAIEQF
TRBV12-3/TRBV12-4	TRBJ1-1	ASSYRLRAF
TRBV12-3/TRBV12-4	TRBJ2-2	ASSFQSTGELF
TRBV6-2/TRBV6-3	TRBJ2-3	ASSYSGLAGVFTDTQY
TRBV4-2	TRBJ2-1	ASSQVKQGSYNEQF
TRBV25-1	TRBJ2-7	ASIGHSSYEQY
TRBV29-1	TRBJ1-4	CVGEEKLF
TRBV20-1	TRBJ2-7	SARVSGTGNYEQY
TRBV6-5	TRBJ1-2	ASSYSSGLYGYT
TRBV20-1	TRBJ2-5	SARFPFQETQY
TRBV7-7	TRBJ2-1	ASSSLLGNEQF
TRBV12-3/TRBV12-4	TRBJ1-6	ASSLLQSSPLH
TRBV5-6	TRBJ2-6	ASSLDSAGANVLT
TRBV5-1	TRBJ2-1	ASSPQTSGKNYNEQF
TRBV12-3/TRBV12-4	TRBJ2-1	ASGLHGTATNEQF
TRBV5-1	TRBJ2-7	ASSLGGSGISYEQY
TRBV4-1	TRBJ2-3	ASRTSGGAADTQY
TRBV15	TRBJ2-1	ATSGGLAVSYNEQF
TRBV18	TRBJ2-3	ASSLLRTSNTDTQY
TRBV6-1	TRBJ2-1	ASRRLEQF
TRBV9	TRBJ2-3	ASSAQGGTDTQY
TRBV7-2	TRBJ2-1	ASSLAPQGYDEQF
TRBV6-5	TRBJ2-1	ASSYVSRVDEQF
TRBV20-1	TRBJ2-7	SARDPTGQASYEQY
TRBV12-3/TRBV12-4	TRBJ2-3	ASNAGSTDTQY
TRBV19	TRBJ2-3	ASSIRGREVADTQY
TRBV12-3/TRBV12-4	TRBJ1-3	ASSSTVFSGNTIY
TRBV4-3	TRBJ2-3	ASSQDLLATVDTQY
TRBV30	TRBJ2-6	AWEISGANVLT
TRBV5-1	TRBJ2-1	ASSLASPTLLYNEQF
TRBV15	TRBJ2-3	ATSKGLAGQY
TRBV5-5	TRBJ2-1	ASSLDLAGVTEQF
TRBV9	TRBJ1-1	ASGKRSYGQGMNTEAF
TRBV12-3/TRBV12-4	TRBJ2-1	ASSDTPGLEF
TRBV12-3/TRBV12-4	TRBJ2-7	ASSPRRGQGHYEQY
TRBV5-1	TRBJ2-3	ASSLGTGGSTDTQY
TRBV20-1	TRBJ1-6	SAARLEEWDSPLH
TRBV5-1	TRBJ1-2	ASSATGDFNYGYT
TRBV5-1	TRBJ1-3	ASSGRGNTIY
TRBV4-3	TRBJ2-3	ASSQDLGQGISDTQY
TRBV7-2	TRBJ2-5	ASSGQVGETQY
TRBV30	TRBJ1-6	AWSLDYNSPLH